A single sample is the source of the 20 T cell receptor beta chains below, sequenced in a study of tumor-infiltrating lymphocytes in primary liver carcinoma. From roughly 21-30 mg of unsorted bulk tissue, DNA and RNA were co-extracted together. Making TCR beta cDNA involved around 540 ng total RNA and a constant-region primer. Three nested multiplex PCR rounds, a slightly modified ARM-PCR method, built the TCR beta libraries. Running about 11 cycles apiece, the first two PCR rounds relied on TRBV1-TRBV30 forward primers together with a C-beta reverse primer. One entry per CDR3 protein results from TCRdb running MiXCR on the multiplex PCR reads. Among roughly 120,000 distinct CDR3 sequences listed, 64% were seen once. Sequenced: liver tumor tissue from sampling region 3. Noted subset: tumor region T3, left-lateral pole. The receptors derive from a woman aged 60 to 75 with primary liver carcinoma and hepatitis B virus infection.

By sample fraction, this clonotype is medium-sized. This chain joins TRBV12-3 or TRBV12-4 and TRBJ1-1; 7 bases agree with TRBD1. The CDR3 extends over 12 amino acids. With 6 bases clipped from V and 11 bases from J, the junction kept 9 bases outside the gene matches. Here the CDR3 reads CASSRGLRGAFF. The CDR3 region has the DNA TGTGCCAGCAGCCGGGGCCTCAGGGGGGCTTTCTTT.

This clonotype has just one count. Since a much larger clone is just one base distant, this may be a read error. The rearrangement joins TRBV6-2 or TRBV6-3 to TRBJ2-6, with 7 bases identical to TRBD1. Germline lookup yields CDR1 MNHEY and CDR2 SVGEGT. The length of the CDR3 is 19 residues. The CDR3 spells CGSSSLGTATHSGANVLTF. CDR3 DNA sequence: TGTGGCAGCAGTTCCCTAGGGACAGCGACTCACTCTGGGGCCAACGTCCTGACTTTC.

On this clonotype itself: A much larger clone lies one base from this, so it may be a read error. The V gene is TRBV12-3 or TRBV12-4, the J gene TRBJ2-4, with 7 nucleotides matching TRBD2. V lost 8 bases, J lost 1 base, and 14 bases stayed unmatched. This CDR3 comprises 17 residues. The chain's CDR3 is CASGWGGEGSAKNIQYF. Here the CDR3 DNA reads TGTGCCAGCGGTTGGGGGGGGGAGGGGTCGGCCAAAAACATTCAGTACTTC.

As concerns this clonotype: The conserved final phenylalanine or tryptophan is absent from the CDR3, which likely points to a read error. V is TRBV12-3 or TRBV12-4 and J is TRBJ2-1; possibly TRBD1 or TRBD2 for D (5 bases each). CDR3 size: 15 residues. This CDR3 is CASRLVQAGGNEQFY. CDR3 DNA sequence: TGTGCCAGCAGATTAGTACAGGCTGGGGGCAATGAGCAGTTCTAC.

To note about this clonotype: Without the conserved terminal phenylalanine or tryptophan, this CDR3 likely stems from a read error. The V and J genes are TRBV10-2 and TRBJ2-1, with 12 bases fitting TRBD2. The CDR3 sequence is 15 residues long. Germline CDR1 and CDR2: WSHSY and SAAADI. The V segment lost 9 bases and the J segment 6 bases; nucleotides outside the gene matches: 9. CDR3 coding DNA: TGCGCCAGGAGGGAGCCGGGACTAGCGGGCAATGAGCAGTTCTTA. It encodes CARREPGLAGNEQFL.

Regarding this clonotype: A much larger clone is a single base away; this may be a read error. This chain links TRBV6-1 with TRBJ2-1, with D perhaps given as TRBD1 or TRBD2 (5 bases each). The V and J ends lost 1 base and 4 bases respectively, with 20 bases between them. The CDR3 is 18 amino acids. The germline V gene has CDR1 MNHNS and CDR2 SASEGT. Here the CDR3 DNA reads TGTGCCAGCAGTGAAGTGGGACGTGGGACCCACACTTACAATGAGCAGTTCTTC. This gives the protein CASSEVGRGTHTYNEQFF.

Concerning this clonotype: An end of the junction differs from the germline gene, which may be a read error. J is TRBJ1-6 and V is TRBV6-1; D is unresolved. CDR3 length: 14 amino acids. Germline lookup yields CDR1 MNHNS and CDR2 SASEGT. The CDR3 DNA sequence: TGTGCCAGCAGTGATACGACGGAGAATTCACCCCTTCACTTT. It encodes CASSDTTENSPLHF.

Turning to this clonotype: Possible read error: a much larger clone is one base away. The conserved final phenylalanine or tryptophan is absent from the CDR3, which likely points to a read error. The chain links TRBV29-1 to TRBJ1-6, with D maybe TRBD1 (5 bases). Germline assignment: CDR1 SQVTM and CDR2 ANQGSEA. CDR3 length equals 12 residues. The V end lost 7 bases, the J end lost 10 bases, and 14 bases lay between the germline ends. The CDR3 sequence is CSARVGDSPLHL. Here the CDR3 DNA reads TGCAGCGCCAGGGTAGGGGACTCACCCCTCCACCTT.

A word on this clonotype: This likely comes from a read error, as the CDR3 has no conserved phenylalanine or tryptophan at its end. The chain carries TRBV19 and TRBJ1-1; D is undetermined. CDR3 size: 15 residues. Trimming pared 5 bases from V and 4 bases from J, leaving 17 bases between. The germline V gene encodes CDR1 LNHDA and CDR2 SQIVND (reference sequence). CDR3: CASSPRVAGSTEAFL. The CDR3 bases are TGTGCCAGTAGTCCACGTGTTGCGGGATCCACTGAAGCTTTCTTA.

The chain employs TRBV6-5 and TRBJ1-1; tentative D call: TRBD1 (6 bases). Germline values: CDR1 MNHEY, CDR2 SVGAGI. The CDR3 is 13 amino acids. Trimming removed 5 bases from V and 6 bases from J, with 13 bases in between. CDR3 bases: TGTGCCAGCAGTCCCGTACAGGGATCTGAAGCTTTCTTT. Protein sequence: CASSPVQGSEAFF.

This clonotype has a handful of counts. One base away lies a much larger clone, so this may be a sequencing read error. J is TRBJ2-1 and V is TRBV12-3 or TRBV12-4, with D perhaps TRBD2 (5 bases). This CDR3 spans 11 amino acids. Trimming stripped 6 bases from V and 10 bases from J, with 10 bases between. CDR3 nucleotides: TGTGCCAGCAGCCTAACTAGAGAGCAGTTCTTC. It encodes CASSLTREQFF.

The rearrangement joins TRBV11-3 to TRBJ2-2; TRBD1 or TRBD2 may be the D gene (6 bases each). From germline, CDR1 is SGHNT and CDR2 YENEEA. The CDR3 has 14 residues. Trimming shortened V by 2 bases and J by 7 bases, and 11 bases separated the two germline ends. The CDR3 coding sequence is TGTGCCAGCAGCTTAAGGGGGGCTGTCGGGGAGCTGTTTTTT. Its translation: CASSLRGAVGELFF.

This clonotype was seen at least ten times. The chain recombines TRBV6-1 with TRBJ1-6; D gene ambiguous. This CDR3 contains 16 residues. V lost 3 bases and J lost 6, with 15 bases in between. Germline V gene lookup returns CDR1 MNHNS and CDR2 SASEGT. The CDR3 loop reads CASSDYDLTRNSPLHF. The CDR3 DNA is TGTGCCAGCAGTGACTACGACCTGACCCGTAATTCACCCCTCCACTTT.

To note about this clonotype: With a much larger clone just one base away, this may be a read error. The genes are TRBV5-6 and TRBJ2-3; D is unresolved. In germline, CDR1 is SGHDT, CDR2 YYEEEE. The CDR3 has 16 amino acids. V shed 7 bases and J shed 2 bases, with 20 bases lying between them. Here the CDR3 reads CASRPSSWALTDTQYF. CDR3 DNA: TGTGCCAGCCGCCCCAGCTCCTGGGCTCTCACAGATACGCAGTATTTT.

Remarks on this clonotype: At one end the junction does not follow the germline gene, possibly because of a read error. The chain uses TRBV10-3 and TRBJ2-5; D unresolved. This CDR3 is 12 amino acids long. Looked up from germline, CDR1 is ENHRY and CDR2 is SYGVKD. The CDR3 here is CAISEPQETQYF. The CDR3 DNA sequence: TGCGCCATCAGTGAGCCCCAAGAGACCCAGTACTTC.

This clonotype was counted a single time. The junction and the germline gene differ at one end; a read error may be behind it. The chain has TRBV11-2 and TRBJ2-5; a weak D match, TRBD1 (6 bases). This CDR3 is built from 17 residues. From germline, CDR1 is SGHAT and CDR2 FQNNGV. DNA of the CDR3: TGTGCCAGCAGCCCACTAAGGATAGGGGGTCCACATGAGACCCTGTACTTC. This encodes CASSPLRIGGPHETLYF.

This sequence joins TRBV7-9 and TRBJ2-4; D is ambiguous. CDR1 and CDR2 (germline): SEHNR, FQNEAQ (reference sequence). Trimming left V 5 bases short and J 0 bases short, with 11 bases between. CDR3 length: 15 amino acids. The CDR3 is CASSQGSLAKNIQYF. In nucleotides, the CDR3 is TGTGCCAGCAGCCAAGGGTCCTTAGCCAAAAACATTCAGTACTTC. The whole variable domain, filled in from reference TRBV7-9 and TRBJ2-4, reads DTGVSQNPRHKITKRGQNVTFRCDPISEHNRLYWYRQTLGQGPEFLTYFQNEAQLEKSRLLSDRFSAERPKGSFSTLEIQRTEQGDSAMYLCASSQGSLAKNIQYFGAGTRLSVL.

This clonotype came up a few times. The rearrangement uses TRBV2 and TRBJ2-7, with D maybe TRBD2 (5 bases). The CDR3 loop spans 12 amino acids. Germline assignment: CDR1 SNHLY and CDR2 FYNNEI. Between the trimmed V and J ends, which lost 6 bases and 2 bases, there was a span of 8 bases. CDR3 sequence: CASRDLTYEQYF. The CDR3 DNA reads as TGTGCCAGCAGGGACTTAACCTACGAGCAGTACTTC. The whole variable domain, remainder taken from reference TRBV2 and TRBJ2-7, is EPEVTQTPSHQVTQMGQEVILRCVPISNHLYFYWYRQILGQKVEFLVSFYNNEISEKSEIFDDQFSVERPDGSNFTLKIRSTKLEDSAMYFCASRDLTYEQYFGPGTRLTVT.

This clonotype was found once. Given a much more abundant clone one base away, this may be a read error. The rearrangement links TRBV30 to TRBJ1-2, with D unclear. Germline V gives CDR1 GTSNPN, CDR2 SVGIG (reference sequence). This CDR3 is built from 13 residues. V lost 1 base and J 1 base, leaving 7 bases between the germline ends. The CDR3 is CAWSARSNYGYTF. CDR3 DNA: TGTGCCTGGAGTGCACGAAGTAACTATGGCTACACCTTC.

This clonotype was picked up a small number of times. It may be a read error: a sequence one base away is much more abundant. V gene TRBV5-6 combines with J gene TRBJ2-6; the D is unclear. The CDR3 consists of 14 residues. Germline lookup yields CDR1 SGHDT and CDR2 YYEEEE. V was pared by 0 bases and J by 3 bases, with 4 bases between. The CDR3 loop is CASSLGCGANVLTF. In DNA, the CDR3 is TGTGCCAGCAGCTTGGGGTGTGGGGCCAACGTCCTGACTTTC.